This T cell receptor beta chain was captured by sequencing in a study of shared T cell receptors in the human thymus. In its sample, this clone was seen a few times. Measured with immunoSEQ multiplex PCR; TCRdb has only the in-frame clones, and not every one. The sample records 700,000 to 750,000 clones, roughly 85% being singletons. In addition, the sample was reused for a study of human thymus T cells. In that study: The thymus tissue came from resections taken during corrective heart surgery. Related research reported highly overlapping thymic repertoires among unrelated individuals.

The clonotype was recovered from a girl younger than two with a congenital heart defect. What was sequenced was thymocytes.

The CDR3 loop is CASSVGTGPGGAQETQYF. CDR3 DNA sequence: TGTGCCAGCAGCGTAGGGACCGGGCCTGGAGGGGCACAAGAGACCCAGTACTTC. The chain carries TRBV9 and TRBJ2-5; D possibly corresponds to TRBD2 (6 bases). V shed 0 bases and J shed 2 bases, with 20 bases lying between them. The germline gives CDR1 SGDLS, CDR2 YYNGEE. There are 18 residues in the CDR3.